Shown below are 23 T cell receptor beta chains from a single sample sequenced in a study of T cell clusters in autoimmune cytopenias. Multiplex touch-down PCR amplified TRB using TRB-A and TRB-B pools in one tube. Reanalyzing the multiplex PCR reads, TCRdb keeps one entry per CDR3 protein, without DNA. The sample table sets out about 3,900 distinct CDR3 sequences. TRB was amplified from roughly 270 ng of peripheral blood genomic DNA per sample. The material sequenced was peripheral blood. The receptors originated from a human donor with an autoimmune cytopenia or autoimmune hepatitis (not recorded which).

This clonotype is labeled medium-sized based on frequency. CDR3 amino acids: CASKASVSDTQYF. The chain has TRBV27 and TRBJ2-3; TCRdb outputs TRBD2, but without DNA this stays unchecked. The CDR3 contains 13 residues. In germline, CDR1 is MNHEY, CDR2 SMNVEV (reference sequence).

This clonotype is deemed medium-sized by its frequency. The chain links TRBV30 to TRBJ2-7; TCRdb returns TRBD1, unconfirmable since there is no DNA. The germline V gene has CDR1 GTSNPN and CDR2 SVGIG (reference sequence). The CDR3 sequence is 14 residues long. CDR3 sequence reads: CAWSGSWPPYEQYF. The full variable domain, rest sourced from reference TRBV30 and TRBJ2-7, is SQTIHQWPATLVQPVGSPLSLECTVEGTSNPNLYWYRQAAGRGLQLLFYSVGIGQISSEVPQNLSASRPQDRQFILSSKKLLLSDSGFYLCAWSGSWPPYEQYFGPGTRLTVT.

The rearrangement uses TRBV27 and TRBJ2-7; checking the TCRdb D call of TRBD1 is not possible without DNA. Germline lookup yields CDR1 MNHEY and CDR2 SMNVEV (reference sequence). This CDR3 is built from 16 residues. The CDR3 sequence is CASSPSTGEKVHEQYF.

The CDR3 region is CASSPGRGGYTF. The V gene is TRBV12-3 or TRBV12-4, the J gene TRBJ1-2; TCRdb gives TRBD1 as the D gene, but with no DNA this cannot be confirmed. The CDR3 sequence is 12 residues long.

The chain is built from TRBV6-5 and TRBJ1-5; TCRdb's D call, TRBD1, is unchecked because there is no DNA. The germline gives CDR1 MNHEY, CDR2 SVGAGI. The CDR3 sequence is 15 residues long. The CDR3 here is CASKRGQGSNQPQHF.

The chain uses TRBV19 and TRBJ2-7; TCRdb selects TRBD2, and the lack of DNA leaves this call unchecked. Germline values: CDR1 LNHDA, CDR2 SQIVND (reference sequence). The CDR3 is 14 amino acids. The chain's CDR3 is CASSDYGGSYEQYF.

This chain connects TRBV30 to TRBJ1-5. The CDR3 loop spans 14 amino acids. CDR1 is GTSNPN, CDR2 SVGIG, per germline (reference sequence). CDR3 residues: CAWSVSTGNQPQHF. Full variable domain (rest looked up from reference TRBV30 and TRBJ1-5): SQTIHQWPATLVQPVGSPLSLECTVEGTSNPNLYWYRQAAGRGLQLLFYSVGIGQISSEVPQNLSASRPQDRQFILSSKKLLLSDSGFYLCAWSVSTGNQPQHFGDGTRLSIL.

The V gene is TRBV19, the J gene TRBJ2-5; lacking DNA, the TRBD2 call made by TCRdb goes unchecked. CDR3 length: 16 residues. Germline values: CDR1 LNHDA, CDR2 SQIVND (reference sequence). The CDR3 protein is CASSIPSGGGGETQYF.

By frequency, this clonotype is medium-sized. This chain connects TRBV12-3 or TRBV12-4 to TRBJ2-3. The CDR3 length is 13 residues. Here the CDR3 reads CASSLRSEDTQYF.

This clonotype is identified as medium-sized (0.01 to 0.1%) from frequency. The rearrangement joins TRBV6-2 or TRBV6-3 to TRBJ1-6; the TRBD1 assignment by TCRdb is unverifiable without DNA. CDR1 is MNHEY and CDR2 is SVGEGT in the germline V gene. This CDR3 is built from 15 residues. The CDR3 loop reads CASSRGPGGGSPLHF.

This clonotype ranks as medium-sized (0.01 to 0.1%) in terms of frequency. The rearrangement links TRBV29-1 to TRBJ2-7; TCRdb picks TRBD1, but there is no DNA to check that call. The length of the CDR3 is 12 residues. Germline values: CDR1 SQVTM, CDR2 ANQGSEA. Here the CDR3 reads CSVSTGRPEQYF.

This clonotype registers medium-sized by frequency. V usage is TRBV5-6 and J usage is TRBJ2-2; TCRdb returns TRBD1, unconfirmable since there is no DNA. Germline assignment: CDR1 SGHDT and CDR2 YYEEEE. The CDR3 has 15 residues. The CDR3 protein is CASSRVDRNTGELFF. The full variable domain, its missing parts supplied by reference TRBV5-6 and TRBJ2-2, is DAGVTQSPTHLIKTRGQQVTLRCSPKSGHDTVSWYQQALGQGPQFIFQYYEEEERQRGNFPDRFSGHQFPNYSSELNVNALLLGDSALYLCASSRVDRNTGELFFGEGSRLTVL.

The chain carries TRBV6-2 or TRBV6-3 and TRBJ2-7. The CDR3 spans 15 residues. Germline V lookup: CDR1 MNHEY, CDR2 SVGEGT. CDR3 sequence reads: CASSYGRRSSYEQYF.

This chain connects TRBV6-2 or TRBV6-3 to TRBJ2-7; without DNA, the TCRdb call of TRBD1 cannot be checked. Germline-derived CDR1 and CDR2 are MNHEY and SVGEGT. The CDR3 length is 13 residues. The chain's CDR3 is CASSTGRAYEQYF.

The gene calls are TRBV6-5 and TRBJ2-7; checking the TCRdb D call of TRBD2 is not possible without DNA. Germline V lookup: CDR1 MNHEY, CDR2 SVGAGI. CDR3 length: 15 residues. CDR3 region: CASSLIAGGIYEQYF.

The gene calls are TRBV5-6 and TRBJ2-2; the TRBD2 assignment by TCRdb is unverifiable without DNA. CDR3 length: 16 amino acids. Germline V gene sequence: CDR1 SGHDT, CDR2 YYEEEE. CDR3 sequence: CASSSIARGNAGELFF.

Frequency places this clonotype as medium-sized. CDR3 protein: CSVGDSPSGANVLTF. The J gene is TRBJ2-6, the V gene TRBV29-1; the TRBD1 assignment by TCRdb is unverifiable without DNA. The CDR3 consists of 15 residues. CDR1 is SQVTM and CDR2 is ANQGSEA in the germline V gene.

In terms of frequency, this clonotype is medium-sized. The chain recombines TRBV6-2 or TRBV6-3 with TRBJ1-2. The CDR3 is 12 residues long. Germline V gene lookup returns CDR1 MNHEY and CDR2 SVGEGT. The CDR3 loop is CASSRTVNGYTF.

The V gene is TRBV12-3 or TRBV12-4, the J gene TRBJ2-1; the D call from TCRdb, TRBD2, cannot be confirmed without DNA. The CDR3 contains 14 residues. The CDR3 sequence is CASQAGGAYNEQFF.

J is TRBJ2-1 and V is TRBV12-3 or TRBV12-4; TCRdb outputs TRBD2, but without DNA this stays unchecked. The CDR3 spans 15 residues. The CDR3 here is CASSFLTSGRNEQFF.

The chain recombines TRBV6-5 with TRBJ2-3; there is no DNA to check the TCRdb D call of TRBD2. The CDR3 covers 13 residues. Germline V lookup: CDR1 MNHEY, CDR2 SVGAGI. The CDR3 protein is CASYSVVTDTQYF.

Considering frequency, this clonotype is medium-sized. The gene calls are TRBV30 and TRBJ1-2; the TCRdb D gene call, TRBD1, has no DNA to confirm it. CDR3 length: 13 residues. The germline V gene encodes CDR1 GTSNPN and CDR2 SVGIG (reference sequence). The CDR3 spells CAWSVDRDYGYTF.

This clonotype is medium-sized by frequency. The chain carries TRBV27 and TRBJ2-1. Per the germline V gene, CDR1 is MNHEY and CDR2 is SMNVEV (reference sequence). This CDR3 region has 13 residues. The CDR3 sequence: CATWSYAYNEQFF.